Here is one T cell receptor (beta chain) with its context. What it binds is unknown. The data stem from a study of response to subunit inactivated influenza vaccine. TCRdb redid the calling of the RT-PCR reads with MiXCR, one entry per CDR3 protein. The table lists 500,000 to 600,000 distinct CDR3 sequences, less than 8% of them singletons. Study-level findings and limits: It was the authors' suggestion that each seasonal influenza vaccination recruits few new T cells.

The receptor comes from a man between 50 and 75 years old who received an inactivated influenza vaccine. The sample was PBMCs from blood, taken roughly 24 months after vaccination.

The CDR3 sequence is CSAPGAAQETQYF. The CDR3 bases are TGCAGCGCCCCGGGGGCAGCACAAGAGACCCAGTACTTC. The chain is built from TRBV29-1 and TRBJ2-5; the D gene could be TRBD1 or TRBD2 (6 bases each). CDR1 and CDR2 (germline): SQVTM, ANQGSEA. The CDR3 loop spans 13 amino acids. The V gene lost 7 bases and the J gene lost 2 bases, with 14 bases spanning the gap.